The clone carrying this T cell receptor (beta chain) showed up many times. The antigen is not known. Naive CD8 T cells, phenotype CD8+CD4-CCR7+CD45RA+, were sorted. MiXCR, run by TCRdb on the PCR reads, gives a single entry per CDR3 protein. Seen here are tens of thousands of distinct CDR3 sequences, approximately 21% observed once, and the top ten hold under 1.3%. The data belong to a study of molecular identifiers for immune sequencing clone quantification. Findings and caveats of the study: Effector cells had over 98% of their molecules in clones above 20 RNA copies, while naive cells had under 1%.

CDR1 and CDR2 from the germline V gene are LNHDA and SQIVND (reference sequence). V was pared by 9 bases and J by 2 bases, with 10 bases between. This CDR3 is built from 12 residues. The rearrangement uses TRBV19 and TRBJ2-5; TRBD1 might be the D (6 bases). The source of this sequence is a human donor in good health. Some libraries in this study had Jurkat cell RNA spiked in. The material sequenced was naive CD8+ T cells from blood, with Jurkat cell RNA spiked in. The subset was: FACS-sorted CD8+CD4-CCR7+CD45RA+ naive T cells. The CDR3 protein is CASSGEQETQYF. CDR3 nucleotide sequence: TGTGCCAGCTCAGGGGAACAAGAGACCCAGTACTTC.